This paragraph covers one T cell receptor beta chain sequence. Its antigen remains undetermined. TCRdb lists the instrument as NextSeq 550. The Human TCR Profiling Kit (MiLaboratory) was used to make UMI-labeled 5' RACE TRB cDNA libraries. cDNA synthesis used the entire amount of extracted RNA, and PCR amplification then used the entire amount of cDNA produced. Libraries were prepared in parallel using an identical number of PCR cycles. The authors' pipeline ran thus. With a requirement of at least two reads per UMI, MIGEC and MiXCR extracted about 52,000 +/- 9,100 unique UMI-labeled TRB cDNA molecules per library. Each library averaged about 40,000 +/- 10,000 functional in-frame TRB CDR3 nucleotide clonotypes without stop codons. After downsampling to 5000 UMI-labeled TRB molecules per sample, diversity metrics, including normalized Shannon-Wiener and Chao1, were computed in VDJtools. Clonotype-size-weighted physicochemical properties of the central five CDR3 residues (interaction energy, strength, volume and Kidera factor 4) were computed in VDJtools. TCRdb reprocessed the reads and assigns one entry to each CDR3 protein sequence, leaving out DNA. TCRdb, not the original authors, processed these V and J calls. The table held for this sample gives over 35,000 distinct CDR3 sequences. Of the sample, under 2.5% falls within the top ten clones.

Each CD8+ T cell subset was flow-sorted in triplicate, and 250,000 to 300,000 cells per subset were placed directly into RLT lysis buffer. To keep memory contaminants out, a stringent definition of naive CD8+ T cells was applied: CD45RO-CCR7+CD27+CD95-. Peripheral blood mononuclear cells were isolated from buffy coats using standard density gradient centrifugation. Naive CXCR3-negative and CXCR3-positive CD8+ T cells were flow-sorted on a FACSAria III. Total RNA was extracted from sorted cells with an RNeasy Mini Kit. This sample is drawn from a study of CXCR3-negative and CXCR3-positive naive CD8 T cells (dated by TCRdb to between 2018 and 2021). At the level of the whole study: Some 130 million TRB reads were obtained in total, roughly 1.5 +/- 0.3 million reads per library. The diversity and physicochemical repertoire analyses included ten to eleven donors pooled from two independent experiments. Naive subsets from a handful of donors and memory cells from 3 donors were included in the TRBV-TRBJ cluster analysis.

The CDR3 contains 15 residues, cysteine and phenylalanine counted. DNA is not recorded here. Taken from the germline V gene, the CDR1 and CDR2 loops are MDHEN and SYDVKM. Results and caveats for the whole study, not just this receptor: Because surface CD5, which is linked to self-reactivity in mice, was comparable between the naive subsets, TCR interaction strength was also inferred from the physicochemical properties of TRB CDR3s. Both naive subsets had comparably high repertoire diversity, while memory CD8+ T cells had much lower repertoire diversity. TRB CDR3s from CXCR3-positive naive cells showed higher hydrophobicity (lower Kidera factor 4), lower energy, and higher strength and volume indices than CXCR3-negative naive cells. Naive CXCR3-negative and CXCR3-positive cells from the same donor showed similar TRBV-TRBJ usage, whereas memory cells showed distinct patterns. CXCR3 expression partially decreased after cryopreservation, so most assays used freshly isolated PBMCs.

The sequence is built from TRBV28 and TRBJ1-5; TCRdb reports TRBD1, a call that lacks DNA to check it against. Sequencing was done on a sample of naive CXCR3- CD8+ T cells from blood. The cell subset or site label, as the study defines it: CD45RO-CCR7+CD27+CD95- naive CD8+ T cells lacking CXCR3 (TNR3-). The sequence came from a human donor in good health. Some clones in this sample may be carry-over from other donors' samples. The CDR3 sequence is CASSLTGQLNQAQHF.